This entry lists 5 T cell receptor beta chains sequenced from one sample in a study of blood T cell repertoires in COVID-19. Profiling relied on immunoSEQ multiplex PCR, and the TCRdb table lists in-frame clones only, not all of them. The table lists more than 65,000 clones, roughly 89% of them singletons. Sequenced material: peripheral blood. These receptor sequences come from a human donor in a cohort sampled during active COVID-19.

This chain uses TRBV28 with TRBJ2-5; 11 positions agree with TRBD2. The CDR3 extends over 15 amino acids. V dropped 5 bases and J dropped 2; count of bases not matched to a gene: 4. Germline V CDR1 and CDR2: MDHEN, SYDVKM. The CDR3 coding sequence is TGTGCCAGCAGTCTAGCGGGGGGATTTCAAGAGACCCAGTACTTC. It yields the protein CASSLAGGFQETQYF.

The chain is built from TRBV29-1 and TRBJ2-7; TRBD1 is a possible D gene (5 bases). This CDR3 has 11 amino acids. Trimming left V 2 bases short and J 9 bases short, with 11 bases between. Germline values: CDR1 SQVTM, CDR2 ANQGSEA. Here the CDR3 DNA reads TGCAGCGTTGAAAAGGACATCGGGCAGTACTTC. The encoded protein is CSVEKDIGQYF.

The gene calls are TRBV28 and TRBJ2-3, with TRBD2 as a possible D gene (7 bases). With 5 bases removed from V and 2 bases from J, the gap between germline ends came to 14 bases. The CDR3 spans 15 residues. Germline V lookup: CDR1 MDHEN, CDR2 SYDVKM. CDR3 in DNA: TGTGCCAGCAGTCGAGGGGGACTATTCACAGATACGCAGTATTTT. Translation gives CASSRGGLFTDTQYF.

The chain combines TRBV4-2 with TRBJ1-2; 7 nucleotides line up with TRBD1. The CDR3 runs 14 residues. Trimming took 1 base from V and 4 from J; bases not matched to a gene: 3. Germline lookup yields CDR1 LGHNA and CDR2 YNFKEQ. The CDR3 here is CASSQARDSYGYTF. In DNA form, the CDR3 reads TGTGCCAGCAGCCAAGCGCGGGACAGCTATGGCTACACCTTC.

This clone showed up just a few times. The V call is TRBV10-3, the J call TRBJ2-7; 7 bases match TRBD1. The CDR3 runs 14 residues. V trimming: 2 bases; J trimming: 4 bases; junction bases outside the gene matches: 5. The germline gives CDR1 ENHRY, CDR2 SYGVKD. As DNA, the CDR3 is TGTGCCATCAGTGAGAGTCAGGGACAGTACGAGCAGTACTTC. Residues: CAISESQGQYEQYF.